This T cell receptor (beta chain) derives from a study of CD8 T cells in ankylosing spondylitis. Study-wide results and limits: Reportedly, matched ankylosing spondylitis synovial fluid was significantly enriched for disease-linked clones. Certain motif variants had earlier appeared in reactive arthritis synovial fluid and blood. A TCR beta motif of several highly homologous variants appeared characteristic of ankylosing spondylitis blood. Relatively scarce in peripheral blood, disease-linked clones were CD8+.

Libraries of TCR beta came from quantitative 5'-RACE with molecular barcodes. One entry per CDR3 protein results from TCRdb running MiXCR on the 5' RACE reads. Of around 490,000 distinct CDR3 sequences listed, roughly 5% were seen once; the top ten hold around 3.4%. This clonotype was found many times. What it recognizes is unknown. Trimming cost V 2 bases and J 7 bases; bases outside gene matches: 13. This CDR3 comprises 17 residues. This chain links TRBV12-3 or TRBV12-4 with TRBJ2-4, with 8 bases that match TRBD1. The sequenced sample was blood, either unsorted or a sorted T cell fraction (not recorded which). The receptor's source is a male donor with ankylosing spondylitis. This CDR3 is CASSLSHTGTGGNIQYF. In DNA form, the CDR3 reads TGTGCCAGCAGTTTAAGCCACACCGGGACAGGAGGGAACATTCAGTACTTC.